This record concerns one T cell receptor (beta chain) sequence. Specified treatment: some 20 received Ad26.COV2.S at low or high dose, single or two shots; several received placebo; per-sample allocation not given. The study sampled participants on day 63 after the first vaccine or placebo injection. The study used a vaccine consisting of an Ad26 vector that expressed Wuhan-strain SARS-CoV-2 spike. Trimming removed 0 bases from V and 8 bases from J, with 14 bases in between. The V gene's germline CDR1 is LGHNA and CDR2 YSLEER. CDR3 length: 16 amino acids. Libraries were prepared by immunoSEQ multiplex PCR; TCRdb keeps only in-frame clonotypes and omits some of them. The sample shows about 400,000 clones, about 90% of them seen only once. The data were taken from a study of Ad26.COV2.S vaccination and SARS-CoV-2 variants.

The input for sequencing was peripheral blood, taken in a trial of Ad26.COV2.S vaccine versus placebo. The V and J genes are TRBV4-3 and TRBJ1-6; D not resolved. The TCR was taken from a person between 18 and 65 years old who received the Ad26.COV2.S COVID-19 vaccine or a placebo. The CDR3 DNA sequence: TGCGCCAGCAGCCAAGATATTTTAGGACTCTATTCACCCCTCCACTTT. It codes for CASSQDILGLYSPLHF.